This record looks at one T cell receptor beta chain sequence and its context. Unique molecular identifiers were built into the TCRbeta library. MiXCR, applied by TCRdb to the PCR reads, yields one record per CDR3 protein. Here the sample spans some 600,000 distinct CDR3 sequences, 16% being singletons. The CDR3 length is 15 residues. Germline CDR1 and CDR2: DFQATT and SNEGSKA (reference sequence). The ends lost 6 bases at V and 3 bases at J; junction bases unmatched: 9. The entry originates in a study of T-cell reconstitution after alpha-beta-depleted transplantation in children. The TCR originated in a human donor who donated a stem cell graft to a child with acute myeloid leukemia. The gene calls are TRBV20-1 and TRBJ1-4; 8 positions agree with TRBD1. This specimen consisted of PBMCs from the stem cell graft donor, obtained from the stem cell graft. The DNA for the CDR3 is TGCAGTGCCTACCCCAGGGGGCTGGCTAATGAAAAACTGTTTTTT. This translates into CSAYPRGLANEKLFF.